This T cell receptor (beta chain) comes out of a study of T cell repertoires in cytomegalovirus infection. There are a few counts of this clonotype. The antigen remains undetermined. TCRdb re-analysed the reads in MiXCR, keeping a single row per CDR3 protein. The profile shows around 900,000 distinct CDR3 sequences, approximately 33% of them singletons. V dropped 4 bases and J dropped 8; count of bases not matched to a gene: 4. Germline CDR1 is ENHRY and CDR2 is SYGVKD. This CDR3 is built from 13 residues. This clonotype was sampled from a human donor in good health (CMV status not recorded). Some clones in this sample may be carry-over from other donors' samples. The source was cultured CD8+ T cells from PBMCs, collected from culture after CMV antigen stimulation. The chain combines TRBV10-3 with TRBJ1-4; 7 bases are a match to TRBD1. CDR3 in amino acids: CAISGQGGEKLFF. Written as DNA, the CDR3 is TGTGCCATCAGTGGACAGGGCGGAGAAAAACTGTTTTTT.